This T cell receptor beta chain came from a study of tumor-infiltrating lymphocytes in primary liver carcinoma. Study information: The cohort included men and women aged 30 to 69 years.

This CDR3 contains 15 residues. Reverse transcription of 500 ng total RNA with a constant-region primer produced TCR beta cDNA. It was through three nested multiplex PCR rounds of slightly modified ARM-PCR that TCR beta libraries arose. The first two PCR rounds used TRBV1-TRBV30 forward primers with a C-beta reverse primer, roughly 10 cycles each. TCRdb reanalysed the multiplex PCR reads using MiXCR and keeps one entry per CDR3 protein. The repertoire holds 100,000 or so distinct CDR3 sequences, around 66% seen once, with around 12% in the top ten. Co-extraction of RNA and DNA was performed on roughly 20-33 mg of unsorted bulk tissue. Chronic HBV infection affected patients, none of whom had received treatment. Comments on this clonotype: The antigen is undetermined. Its ends do not fully match the called genes, so a read error is possible.

Study observations and caveats: Less overlap was seen in tumor-adjacent and tumor-blood pairs than in tumor region pairs.

J is TRBJ2-1 and V is TRBV12-3 or TRBV12-4; 9 nucleotides line up with TRBD2. Sequenced input: liver tumor tissue from sampling region 2. The sample's subset: tumor region T2, inferior pole. The clonotype was recovered from a woman in her fifties or sixties with primary liver carcinoma and hepatitis B virus infection. The CDR3 protein is CASRDEREASIELFF. CDR3 nucleotide sequence: TGTGCCAGCAGAGACGAGCGGGAGGCCTCCATTGAGCTGTTCTTC.